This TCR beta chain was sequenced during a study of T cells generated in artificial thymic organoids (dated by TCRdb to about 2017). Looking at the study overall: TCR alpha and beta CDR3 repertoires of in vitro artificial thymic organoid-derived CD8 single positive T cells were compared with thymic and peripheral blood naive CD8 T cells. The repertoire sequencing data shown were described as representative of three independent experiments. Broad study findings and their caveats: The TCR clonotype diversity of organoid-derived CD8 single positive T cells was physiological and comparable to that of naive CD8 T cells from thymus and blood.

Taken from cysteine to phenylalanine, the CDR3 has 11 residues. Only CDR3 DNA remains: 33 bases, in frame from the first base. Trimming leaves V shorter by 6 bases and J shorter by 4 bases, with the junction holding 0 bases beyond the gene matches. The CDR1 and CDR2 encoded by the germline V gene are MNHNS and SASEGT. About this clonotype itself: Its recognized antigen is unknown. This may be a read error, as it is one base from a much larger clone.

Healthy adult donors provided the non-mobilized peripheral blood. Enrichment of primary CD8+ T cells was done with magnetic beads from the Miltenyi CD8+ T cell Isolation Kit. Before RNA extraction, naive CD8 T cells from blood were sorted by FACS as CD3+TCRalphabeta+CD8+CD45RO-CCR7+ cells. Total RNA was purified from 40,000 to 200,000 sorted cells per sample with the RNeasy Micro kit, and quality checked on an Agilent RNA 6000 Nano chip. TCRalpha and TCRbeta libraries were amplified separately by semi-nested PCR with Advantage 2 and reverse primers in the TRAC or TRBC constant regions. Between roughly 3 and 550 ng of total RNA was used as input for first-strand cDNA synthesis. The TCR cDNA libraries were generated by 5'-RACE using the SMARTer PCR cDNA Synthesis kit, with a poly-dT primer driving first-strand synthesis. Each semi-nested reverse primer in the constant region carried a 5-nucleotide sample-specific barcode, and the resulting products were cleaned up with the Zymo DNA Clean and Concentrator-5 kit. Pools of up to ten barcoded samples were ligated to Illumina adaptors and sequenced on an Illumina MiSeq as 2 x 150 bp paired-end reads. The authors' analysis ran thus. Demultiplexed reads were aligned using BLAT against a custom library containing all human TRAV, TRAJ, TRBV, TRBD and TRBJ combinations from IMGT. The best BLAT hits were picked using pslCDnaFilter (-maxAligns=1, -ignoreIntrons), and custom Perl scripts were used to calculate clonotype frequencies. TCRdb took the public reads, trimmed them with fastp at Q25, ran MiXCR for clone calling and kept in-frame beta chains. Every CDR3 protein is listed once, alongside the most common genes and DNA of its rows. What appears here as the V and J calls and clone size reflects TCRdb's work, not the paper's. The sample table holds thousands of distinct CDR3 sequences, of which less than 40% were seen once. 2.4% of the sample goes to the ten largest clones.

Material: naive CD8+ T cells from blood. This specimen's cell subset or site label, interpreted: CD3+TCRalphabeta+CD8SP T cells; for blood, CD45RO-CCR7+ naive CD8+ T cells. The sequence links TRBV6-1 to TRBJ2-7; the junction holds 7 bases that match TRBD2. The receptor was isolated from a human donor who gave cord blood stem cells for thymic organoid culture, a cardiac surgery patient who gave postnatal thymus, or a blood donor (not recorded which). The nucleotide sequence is TGTGCCAGCAGGGGGGGGTACGAGCAGTACTTC. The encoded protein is CASRGGYEQYF.